This T cell receptor (beta chain) derives from a study of blood T cell repertoires in COVID-19. Background on the study: COVID-19 samples from acute and convalescent phases originated in the United States, Italy and Spain. Sample material is recorded as cDNA or gDNA derived from T cells, B-cell-depleted T cells, or PBMCs.

In the authors' workflow: Amplification of reference gene primers was used by the study to estimate nucleated cell counts. Produced via immunoSEQ multiplex PCR; TCRdb's table is partial and in-frame only. V and J calls and clone size follow that table, whereas D and trimming were derived from the DNA. Among fewer than 85,000 clones listed, under 95% were seen once. CDR1 and CDR2 (germline): SGHAT, FQNNGV. There are 17 residues in the CDR3. V was pared by 1 base and J by 0 bases, with 15 bases between. The sequenced sample was peripheral blood. The receptor's source is a human donor in a cohort sampled during active COVID-19. The chain links TRBV11-2 to TRBJ1-1; TRBD1 might be the D (5 bases). CDR3 in DNA: TGTGCCAGCAGCTTAGTTGGGTTGCGACAGCTGAACACTGAAGCTTTCTTT. It yields the protein CASSLVGLRQLNTEAFF. Based on the CDR3 plus reference TRBV11-2 and TRBJ1-1, the full variable domain is EAGVAQSPRYKIIEKRQSVAFWCNPISGHATLYWYQQILGQGPKLLIQFQNNGVVDDSQLPKDRFSAERLKGVDSTLKIQPAKLEDSAVYLCASSLVGLRQLNTEAFFGQGTRLTVV.